This TCR beta chain was obtained from a study of blood T cell repertoires in COVID-19. Across the whole study: The United States, Italy and Spain provided the acute and convalescent COVID-19 samples. In each case, the material was cDNA or gDNA derived from T cells, B-cell-depleted T cells, or PBMCs.

Source study methods: Estimated nucleated cell counts came from reference gene primer amplification. The repertoire was sequenced with immunoSEQ multiplex PCR; TCRdb's copy has only in-frame clones and lacks some. V, J and clone size are taken as reported in that table, and D and trimming were inferred from the DNA itself. Here the sample spans fewer than 130,000 clones, over 65% being singletons. The CDR3 spans 13 residues. Germline assignment: CDR1 MNHNS and CDR2 SASEGT. Trimming cost V 2 bases and J 2 bases, with 6 bases left between them. This sequence originates from a woman older than 75 with acute or convalescent COVID-19. Sequenced input: peripheral blood. This chain links TRBV6-1 with TRBJ1-2; D is unresolved. In nucleotides, the CDR3 is TGTGCCAGCAGTGAAACGGGAAACTATGGCTACACCTTC. Amino acids: CASSETGNYGYTF.